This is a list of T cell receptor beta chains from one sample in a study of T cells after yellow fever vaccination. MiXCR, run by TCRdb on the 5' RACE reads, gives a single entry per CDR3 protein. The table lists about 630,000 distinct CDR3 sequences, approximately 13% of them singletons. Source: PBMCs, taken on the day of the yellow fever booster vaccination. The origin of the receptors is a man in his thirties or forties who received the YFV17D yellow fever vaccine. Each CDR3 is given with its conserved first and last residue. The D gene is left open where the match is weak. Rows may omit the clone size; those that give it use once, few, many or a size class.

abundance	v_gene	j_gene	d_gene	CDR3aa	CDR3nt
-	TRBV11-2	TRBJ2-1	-	CASSPSASSYNEQFF	TGTGCCAGCAGCCCAAGCGCCAGCTCCTACAATGAGCAGTTCTTC
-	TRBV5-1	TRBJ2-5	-	CASSGGTALGETQYF	TGCGCCAGCAGCGGCGGGACAGCCCTCGGGGAGACCCAGTACTTC
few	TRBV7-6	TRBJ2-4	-	CASSPGENKNIQYF	TGTGCCAGCAGCCCAGGAGAAAACAAAAACATTCAGTACTTC
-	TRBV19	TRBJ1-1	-	CAIMDSMNTEAFF	TGTGCCATAATGGACAGCATGAACACTGAAGCTTTCTTT
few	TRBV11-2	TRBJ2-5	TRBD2	CASSASGVETQYF	TGTGCCAGCAGCGCTAGCGGTGTAGAGACCCAGTACTTC
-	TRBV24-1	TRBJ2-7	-	CATSKKYEQYF	TGTGCCACCAGTAAGAAGTACGAGCAGTACTTC
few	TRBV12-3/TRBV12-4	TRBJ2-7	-	CASSPTGLSHDEQYF	TGTGCCAGCAGTCCCACCGGACTGTCCCACGACGAGCAGTACTTC
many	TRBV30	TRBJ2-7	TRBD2	CAWSTGTSIKYEQYF	TGTGCCTGGAGTACCGGGACTAGTATAAAGTACGAGCAGTACTTC
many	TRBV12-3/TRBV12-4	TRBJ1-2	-	CASSSGALRRGYTF	TGTGCCAGCAGCTCGGGGGCTTTGCGTCGTGGCTACACCTTC
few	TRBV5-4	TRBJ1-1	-	CASSFADNTEAFF	TGTGCCAGCAGCTTCGCAGACAACACTGAAGCTTTCTTT
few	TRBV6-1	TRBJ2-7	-	CASKDVATTYEQYF	TGTGCCAGCAAGGATGTAGCGACAACCTACGAGCAGTACTTC
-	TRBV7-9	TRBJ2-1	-	CASSLDRASRSYNEQFF	TGTGCCAGCAGCTTAGATAGGGCATCCCGCTCCTACAATGAGCAGTTCTTC
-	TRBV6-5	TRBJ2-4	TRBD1	CASSYSKQGYNIQYF	TGTGCCAGCAGTTACTCGAAACAGGGGTACAACATTCAGTACTTC
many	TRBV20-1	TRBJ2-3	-	CSARGLDTQYF	TGCAGTGCTAGAGGATTAGATACGCAGTATTTT
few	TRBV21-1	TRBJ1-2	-	CASSKIPTGAPLGEGYTF	TGTGCCAGCAGCAAAATCCCGACGGGGGCCCCACTTGGTGAAGGCTACACCTTC
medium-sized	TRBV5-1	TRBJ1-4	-	CASFPHPDTSSRAFKEKLFF	TGCGCCAGCTTCCCCCACCCGGACACCTCGTCCCGGGCGTTTAAAGAAAAACTGTTTTTT
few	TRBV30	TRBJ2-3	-	CAWSGHVGGFTDTQYF	TGTGCCTGGAGTGGGCACGTCGGGGGATTCACAGATACGCAGTATTTT
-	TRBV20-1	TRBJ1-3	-	CSAIDRNSGNTIYF	TGCAGTGCCATCGACCGCAACTCTGGAAACACCATATATTTT
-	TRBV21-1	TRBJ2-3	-	CASSKSLAGVNTDTQYF	TGTGCCAGCAGCAAGTCACTAGCGGGAGTGAACACAGATACGCAGTATTTT
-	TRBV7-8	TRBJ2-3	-	CASRARVVGTDTQYF	TGTGCCAGCAGGGCCCGGGTCGTCGGCACAGATACGCAGTATTTT
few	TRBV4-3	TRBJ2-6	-	CASSQGRSISGANVLTF	TGCGCCAGCAGCCAGGGACGGTCCATCTCTGGGGCCAACGTCCTGACTTTC
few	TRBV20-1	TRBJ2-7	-	CSASSVKASSGPSYEQYF	TGCAGTGCTAGCTCTGTCAAGGCGTCAAGCGGGCCATCCTACGAGCAGTACTTC
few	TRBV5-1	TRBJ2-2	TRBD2	CASSSGTSGLNTGELFF	TGCGCCAGCAGCTCCGGGACTAGCGGGTTGAACACCGGGGAGCTGTTTTTT
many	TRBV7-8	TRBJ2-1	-	CASSFSESNEQFF	TGTGCCAGCAGCTTTTCGGAATCCAATGAGCAGTTCTTC
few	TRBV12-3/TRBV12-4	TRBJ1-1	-	CASSFSGQGNTEAFF	TGTGCCAGCAGTTTTAGTGGGCAGGGGAACACTGAAGCTTTCTTT
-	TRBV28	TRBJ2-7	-	CASSPGGGPSSYEQYF	TGTGCCAGCAGCCCAGGAGGAGGGCCGAGCTCCTACGAGCAGTACTTC
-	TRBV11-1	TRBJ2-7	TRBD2	CASSLRLAGGFFSYEQYF	TGTGCCAGCAGCTTACGACTAGCGGGAGGATTTTTTAGCTACGAGCAGTACTTC
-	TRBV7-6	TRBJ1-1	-	CASSFAGAAEAFF	TGTGCCAGCAGCTTCGCGGGGGCGGCTGAAGCTTTCTTT
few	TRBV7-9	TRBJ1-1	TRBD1	CASTRTGVTGTEAFF	TGTGCCAGCACCCGAACAGGGGTGACGGGCACTGAAGCTTTCTTT